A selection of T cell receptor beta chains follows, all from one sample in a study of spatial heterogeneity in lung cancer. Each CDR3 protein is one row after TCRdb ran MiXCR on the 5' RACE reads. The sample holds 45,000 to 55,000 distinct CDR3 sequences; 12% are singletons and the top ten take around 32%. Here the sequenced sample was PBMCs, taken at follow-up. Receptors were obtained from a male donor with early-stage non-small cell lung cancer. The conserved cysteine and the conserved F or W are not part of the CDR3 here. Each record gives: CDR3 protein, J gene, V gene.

cdr3_aa: ASSPEGGNQPQH
j_call: TRBJ1-5
v_call: TRBV4-1

cdr3_aa: ASSLAAGPMNTEAF
j_call: TRBJ1-1
v_call: TRBV7-6

cdr3_aa: ASSPGLAGVLHEQF
j_call: TRBJ2-1
v_call: TRBV7-9

cdr3_aa: AISVTGGETQY
j_call: TRBJ2-5
v_call: TRBV10-3

cdr3_aa: ASSRGGGEQF
j_call: TRBJ2-1
v_call: TRBV14

cdr3_aa: ATSPAGGDNYGYT
j_call: TRBJ1-2
v_call: TRBV24-1

cdr3_aa: ASSLTGTSGNTIY
j_call: TRBJ1-3
v_call: TRBV7-2

cdr3_aa: ASSPLLISTDTQY
j_call: TRBJ2-3
v_call: TRBV3-1

cdr3_aa: ASTRDRPSLIHNEKLF
j_call: TRBJ1-4
v_call: TRBV12-3/TRBV12-4

cdr3_aa: SVDSVSRNGELF
j_call: TRBJ2-2
v_call: TRBV29-1

cdr3_aa: SARDPVDLRAQH
j_call: TRBJ1-5
v_call: TRBV20-1

cdr3_aa: ASSIGRKNSNQPQH
j_call: TRBJ1-5
v_call: TRBV19

cdr3_aa: ASSLASVRQETQY
j_call: TRBJ2-5
v_call: TRBV5-1

cdr3_aa: ASSPRTSGRAHEQF
j_call: TRBJ2-1
v_call: TRBV3-1

cdr3_aa: ASNLQGNEQF
j_call: TRBJ2-1
v_call: TRBV12-3/TRBV12-4

cdr3_aa: ASSPRHRVGGSNQPQH
j_call: TRBJ1-5
v_call: TRBV6-1

cdr3_aa: ASSPRLPSTDTQY
j_call: TRBJ2-3
v_call: TRBV27

cdr3_aa: AISERTVYEQY
j_call: TRBJ2-7
v_call: TRBV10-3

cdr3_aa: ASSLGGGIRYNEQF
j_call: TRBJ2-1
v_call: TRBV7-2

cdr3_aa: SVKRQGNTEAF
j_call: TRBJ1-1
v_call: TRBV20-1

cdr3_aa: SVTDRGVGQPQH
j_call: TRBJ1-5
v_call: TRBV29-1

cdr3_aa: ASSGGGADTQY
j_call: TRBJ2-3
v_call: TRBV11-3

cdr3_aa: ASSLDRYNTEAF
j_call: TRBJ1-1
v_call: TRBV7-6

cdr3_aa: ASSLGLAQGTDTQY
j_call: TRBJ2-3
v_call: TRBV5-1

cdr3_aa: ASSPTQPHTSGSYNEQF
j_call: TRBJ2-1
v_call: TRBV9

cdr3_aa: SAPGGDTQY
j_call: TRBJ2-3
v_call: TRBV20-1

cdr3_aa: ASSFYASGMDTDTQY
j_call: TRBJ2-3
v_call: TRBV5-5

cdr3_aa: ASSLVGRGGTQY
j_call: TRBJ2-5
v_call: TRBV7-2

cdr3_aa: ASSRGWSTNEQF
j_call: TRBJ2-1
v_call: TRBV7-2

cdr3_aa: ASSPGTGTDTQY
j_call: TRBJ2-3
v_call: TRBV7-3

cdr3_aa: ASSLLASGGAGQF
j_call: TRBJ2-1
v_call: TRBV27

cdr3_aa: ASSLAKGSNQPQH
j_call: TRBJ1-5
v_call: TRBV7-2

cdr3_aa: ASSLNPLGLQF
j_call: TRBJ2-1
v_call: TRBV7-2

cdr3_aa: ASSRRAQGTQY
j_call: TRBJ2-5
v_call: TRBV6-6

cdr3_aa: ASSPMDSSSGNTIY
j_call: TRBJ1-3
v_call: TRBV18

cdr3_aa: ASSSPGTGVQPQH
j_call: TRBJ1-5
v_call: TRBV12-3/TRBV12-4

cdr3_aa: ASRAGLVYEQY
j_call: TRBJ2-7
v_call: TRBV2